These T cell receptor beta chains were read from a single sample in a study of PD-1 blockade in classical Hodgkin lymphoma. TCRdb's table, derived via immunoSEQ multiplex PCR, lists solely in-frame clones and lacks some. The sample yields approximately 24,000 clones, roughly 80% seen once. This sample comprised peripheral blood mononuclear cells (PBMCs), obtained before the fourth cycle of nivolumab. The receptors were gathered from a human donor with classical Hodgkin lymphoma. Both conserved end residues are part of each CDR3. D genes are given only for firm matches. Expanded clones get a size class; other rows say once, few or many, or leave the size out.

D: .
V: TRBV28
size: .
J: TRBJ1-2
CDR3: CASTPDSLYGYTF
DNA: TGTGCCAGCACCCCGGACAGTCTCTATGGCTACACCTTC

D: .
V: TRBV2
size: .
J: TRBJ1-2
CDR3: CASTGAGYTF
DNA: TGTGCCAGCACTGGGGCTGGCTACACCTTC

D: .
V: TRBV2
size: once
J: TRBJ1-5
CDR3: CASSELRASNQPQHF
DNA: TGTGCCAGCAGTGAACTCAGGGCCAGCAATCAGCCCCAGCATTTT

D: .
V: TRBV14
size: .
J: TRBJ2-1
CDR3: CASSQIPRGPRPLKNNEQFF
DNA: TGTGCCAGCAGCCAGATACCCCGCGGCCCCAGACCCCTAAAGAACAATGAGCAGTTCTTC

D: .
V: TRBV7-8
size: .
J: TRBJ1-6
CDR3: CASSLGPGIGSPLHF
DNA: TGTGCCAGCAGCTTAGGACCAGGGATTGGCTCACCCCTCCACTTT

D: .
V: TRBV11-3
size: .
J: TRBJ1-6
CDR3: CASSWGGNSPLHF
DNA: TGTGCCAGCAGCTGGGGAGGGAATTCACCCCTCCACTTT

D: TRBD1
V: TRBV10-3
size: .
J: TRBJ1-4
CDR3: CANGTATNEKLFF
DNA: TGTGCCAACGGGACAGCAACTAATGAAAAACTGTTTTTT

D: .
V: TRBV9
size: .
J: TRBJ1-5
CDR3: CASSVDIGIGSNQPQHF
DNA: TGTGCCAGCAGCGTGGATATAGGCATAGGCTCTAATCAGCCCCAGCATTTT

D: .
V: TRBV4-1
size: once
J: TRBJ1-6
CDR3: CASSQGTGGSSYNSPLHF
DNA: TGCGCCAGCAGCCAAGGGACGGGGGGGAGCTCCTATAATTCACCCCTCCACTTT

D: .
V: TRBV14
size: .
J: TRBJ1-1
CDR3: CASSQGGNTEAFF
DNA: TGTGCCAGCAGCCAAGGGGGGAACACTGAAGCTTTCTTT

D: .
V: TRBV5-1
size: .
J: TRBJ1-1
CDR3: CASSLFGGMNTEAFF
DNA: TGCGCCAGCAGCTTATTCGGAGGGATGAACACTGAAGCTTTCTTT

D: TRBD1
V: TRBV2
size: .
J: TRBJ2-7
CDR3: CASSEFLGTGDTYEQYF
DNA: TGTGCCAGCAGTGAATTCTTAGGGACAGGGGACACCTACGAGCAGTACTTC

D: .
V: TRBV10-1
size: few
J: TRBJ1-1
CDR3: CASSESRHLEAFF
DNA: TGCGCCAGCAGTGAGTCGAGACATCTTGAAGCTTTCTTT

D: TRBD2
V: TRBV7-6
size: .
J: TRBJ2-7
CDR3: CASSLSGTRIYEQYF
DNA: TGTGCCAGCAGCTTGTCCGGGACTAGGATCTACGAGCAGTACTTC

D: TRBD2
V: TRBV19
size: .
J: TRBJ2-7
CDR3: CASSQTSGRGYEQYF
DNA: TGTGCCAGTAGTCAAACTAGCGGGAGAGGTTACGAGCAGTACTTC

D: .
V: TRBV7-9
size: once
J: TRBJ1-1
CDR3: CASSPRELKNTEAFF
DNA: TGTGCCAGCAGCCCACGGGAATTGAAGAACACTGAAGCTTTCTTT

D: .
V: TRBV2
size: .
J: TRBJ1-1
CDR3: CASSGEKNTEAFF
DNA: TGTGCCAGCAGTGGAGAGAAGAACACTGAAGCTTTCTTT

D: TRBD1
V: TRBV9
size: .
J: TRBJ2-3
CDR3: CASSGDREWGDTQYF
DNA: TGTGCCAGCAGCGGGGACAGGGAGTGGGGAGATACGCAGTATTTT

D: .
V: TRBV4-3
size: .
J: TRBJ2-7
CDR3: CASSPTFADPSYEQYF
DNA: TGCGCCAGCAGCCCCACCTTCGCCGACCCCTCCTACGAGCAGTACTTC

D: .
V: TRBV27
size: .
J: TRBJ1-3
CDR3: CASSPGTERNTIYF
DNA: TGTGCCAGCAGTCCCGGGACGGAGAGAAACACCATATATTTT

D: .
V: TRBV6-5
size: .
J: TRBJ2-7
CDR3: CASSYVTGRYEQYF
DNA: TGTGCCAGCAGTTACGTTACCGGGCGTTACGAGCAGTACTTC

D: TRBD2
V: TRBV6-4
size: .
J: TRBJ2-1
CDR3: CASSEVAGYNEQFF
DNA: TGTGCCAGCAGTGAAGTAGCGGGGTACAATGAGCAGTTCTTC

D: TRBD1
V: TRBV7-9
size: .
J: TRBJ2-3
CDR3: CASSPDRVPGSAQYF
DNA: TGTGCCAGCAGTCCAGACAGGGTCCCAGGGTCGGCGCAGTATTTT

D: TRBD1
V: TRBV10-2
size: once
J: TRBJ2-7
CDR3: CASSELGSGRGHVGDEQYF
DNA: TGCGCCAGCAGTGAGTTAGGATCGGGCAGGGGGCATGTAGGAGACGAGCAGTACTTC

D: .
V: TRBV11-2
size: .
J: TRBJ1-5
CDR3: CASSLERDQPQHF
DNA: TGTGCCAGCAGCTTGGAGAGGGATCAGCCCCAGCATTTT

D: TRBD1
V: TRBV28
size: .
J: TRBJ2-7
CDR3: CASSFDRGSYEQYF
DNA: TGTGCCAGCAGTTTCGACAGGGGTTCCTACGAGCAGTACTTC